Detailed here is one T cell receptor beta chain. Its antigen is unidentified. The junction differs from germline at one of its ends, possibly a read error. TCR beta cDNA was made from around 520 ng total RNA with a constant-region primer. Slightly modified ARM-PCR, run as three nested multiplex PCR rounds, produced the TCR beta libraries. The first two PCR rounds, around 10 cycles each, used TRBV1-TRBV30 forward primers and a C-beta reverse primer. From the multiplex PCR reads, TCRdb called clonotypes with MiXCR, one entry per CDR3 protein. The data hold 300,000 to 350,000 distinct CDR3 sequences, with about 65% observed a single time. Researchers drew blood RNA from unsorted whole blood and extracted germline DNA as well. Germline V gene data show CDR1 as MNHNS and CDR2 as SASEGT. The CDR3 has 11 amino acids. This specimen comes from a study of tumor-infiltrating lymphocytes in primary liver carcinoma.

General study findings and limits: A significantly higher top-250-clone fraction was found in tumors than in blood (p = 0.039).

The chain joins TRBV6-1 to TRBJ2-1; D gene ambiguous. The sequencing input was peripheral blood. The sequence derives from a man between 35 and 55 years old with primary liver carcinoma and hepatitis B virus infection. CDR3 residues: CVSESYSEQFF. CDR3 in DNA: TGTGTCAGCGAGTCCTACAGTGAGCAGTTCTTC.